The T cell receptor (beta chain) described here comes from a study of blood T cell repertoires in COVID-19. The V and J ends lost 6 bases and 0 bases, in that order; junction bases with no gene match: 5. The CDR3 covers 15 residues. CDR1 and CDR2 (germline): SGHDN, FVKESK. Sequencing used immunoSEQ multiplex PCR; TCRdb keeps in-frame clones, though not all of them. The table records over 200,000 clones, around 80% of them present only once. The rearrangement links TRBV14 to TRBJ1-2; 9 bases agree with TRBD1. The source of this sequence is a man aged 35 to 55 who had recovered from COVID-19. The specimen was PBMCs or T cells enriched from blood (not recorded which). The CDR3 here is CASRRTGVTNYGYTF. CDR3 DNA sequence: TGTGCCAGCAGACGGACAGGGGTGACTAACTATGGCTACACCTTC. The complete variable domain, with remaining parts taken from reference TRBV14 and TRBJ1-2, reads EAGVTQFPSHSVIEKGQTVTLRCDPISGHDNLYWYRRVMGKEIKFLLHFVKESKQDESGMPNNRFLAERTGGTYSTLKVQPAELEDSGVYFCASRRTGVTNYGYTFGSGTRLTVV.